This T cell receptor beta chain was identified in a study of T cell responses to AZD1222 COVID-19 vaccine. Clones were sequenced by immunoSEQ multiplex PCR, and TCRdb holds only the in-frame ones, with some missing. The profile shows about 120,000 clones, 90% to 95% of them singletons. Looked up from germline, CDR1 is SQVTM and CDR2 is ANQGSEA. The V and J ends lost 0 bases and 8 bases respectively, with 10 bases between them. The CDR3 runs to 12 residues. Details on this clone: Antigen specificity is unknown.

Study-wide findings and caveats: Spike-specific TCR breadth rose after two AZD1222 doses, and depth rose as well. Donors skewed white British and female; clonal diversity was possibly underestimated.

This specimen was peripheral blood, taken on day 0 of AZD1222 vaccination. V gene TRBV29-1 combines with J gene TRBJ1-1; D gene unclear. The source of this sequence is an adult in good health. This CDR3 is CSVEEMGTEAFF. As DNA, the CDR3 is TGCAGCGTTGAAGAGATGGGAACCGAAGCTTTCTTT.